This T cell receptor (beta chain) derives from a study of beta chain features in type 1 diabetes. Study outcomes and limitations: Researchers report that Type 1 diabetes patients had moderately but significantly shorter TCRB CDR3s across all four CD4+ subsets. Type 1 diabetes patients had VDJ junctions that carried fewer insertions and more deletions.

cDNA synthesis used the whole RNA isolate, giving expressed TCRB sequences. Profiled with immunoSEQ multiplex PCR; TCRdb holds only in-frame clones, not every one. The sample lists about 340,000 clones, 9.3% seen once, with 1% in the top ten. This clone was found a few times. Its cognate antigen is unknown. The CDR3 loop spans 17 amino acids. The V and J ends lost 0 bases and 3 bases, in that order; junction bases with no gene match: 10. The germline V gene encodes CDR1 LNHNV and CDR2 YYDKDF (reference sequence). This sequence was found in a man in his thirties or forties with type 1 diabetes. This chain joins TRBV15 and TRBJ2-5; 7 bases are shared with TRBD1. The sample was central memory CD4+ T cells from blood. The CDR3 region has the DNA TGTGCCACCAGCAGAGACTTGACAGGGTGGGGAGAAGAGACCCAGTACTTC. Residues: CATSRDLTGWGEETQYF.